This TCR beta chain was captured in a study of T-cell memory formation after mild COVID-19. Across the study: TCR clustering was largely donor specific.

The TCR alpha and TCR beta cDNA libraries, bearing sample barcodes and UMIs, were generated by 5'RACE using constant-segment primers. Each CDR3 protein is one row after TCRdb ran MiXCR on the 5' RACE reads. The sample carries roughly 58,000 distinct CDR3 sequences, roughly 9.5% recorded once. Turning to this clonotype: Its antigen is as yet unknown.

V gave up 5 bases and J gave up 8 bases; unmatched junction bases: 5. The CDR3 is 12 amino acids. Germline assignment: CDR1 MNHEY and CDR2 SVGAGI. General study findings and limits: Clones that got smaller from day 15 to 85 had even CD4/CD8, while clones growing later tipped toward CD4+. Pre-infection memory showed some responding clones, and this suggested that cross-reactive memory joined.

The chain is built from TRBV6-5 and TRBJ2-7; 8 bases map to TRBD1. Sequencing was performed on PBMCs or a T cell subset sorted from them (not recorded which). This sequence was found in a man aged 18 to 30 who had mild COVID-19 (a few samples of this study predate the infection). Cell type and time point are not known. The CDR3 reads CASSGQGGKQYF. The CDR3, as DNA: TGTGCCAGCAGTGGACAGGGCGGTAAGCAGTACTTC.